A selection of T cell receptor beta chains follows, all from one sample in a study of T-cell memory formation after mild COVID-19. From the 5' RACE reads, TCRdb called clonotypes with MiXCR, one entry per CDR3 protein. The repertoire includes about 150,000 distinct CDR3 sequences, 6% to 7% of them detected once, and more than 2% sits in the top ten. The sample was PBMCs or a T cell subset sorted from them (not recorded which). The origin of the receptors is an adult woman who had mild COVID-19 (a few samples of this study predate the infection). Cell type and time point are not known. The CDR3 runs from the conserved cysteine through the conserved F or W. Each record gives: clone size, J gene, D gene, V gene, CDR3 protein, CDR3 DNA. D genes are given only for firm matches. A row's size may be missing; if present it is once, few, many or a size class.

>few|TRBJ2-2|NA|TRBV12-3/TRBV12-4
CASTHGRGGYTGELFF
TGTGCCAGCACCCACGGCAGGGGTGGGTACACCGGGGAGCTGTTTTTT
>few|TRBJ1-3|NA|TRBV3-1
CASSRQVTSGNTIYF
TGTGCCAGCAGCCGACAGGTTACCTCTGGAAACACCATATATTTT
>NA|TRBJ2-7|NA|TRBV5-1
CASSLGPQGLSSYEQYF
TGCGCCAGCAGCTTGGGCCCTCAGGGGCTTTCCTCCTACGAGCAGTACTTC
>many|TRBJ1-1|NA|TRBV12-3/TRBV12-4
CASSPKPSGAFF
TGTGCCAGCAGTCCCAAGCCTTCTGGAGCTTTCTTT
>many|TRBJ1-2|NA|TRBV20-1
CSATRAGPRDGYTF
TGCAGTGCTACGCGGGCAGGTCCGAGAGATGGCTACACCTTC
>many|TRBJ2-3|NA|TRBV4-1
CASSHPQNTQYF
TGCGCCAGCAGCCACCCTCAAAATACGCAGTATTTT
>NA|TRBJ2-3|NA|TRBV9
CASSVLPGADTQYF
TGTGCCAGCAGCGTACTCCCGGGCGCAGATACGCAGTATTTT
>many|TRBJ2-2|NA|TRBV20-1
CSARAGLNTGELFF
TGCAGTGCTAGAGCGGGCCTGAACACCGGGGAGCTGTTTTTT
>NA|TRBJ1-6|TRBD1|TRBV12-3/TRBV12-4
CASSPGQVYNSPLHF
TGTGCCAGCAGTCCGGGACAGGTGTATAATTCACCCCTCCACTTT
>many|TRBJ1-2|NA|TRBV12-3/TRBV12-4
CASTTNYGYTF
TGTGCCAGCACCACTAACTATGGCTACACCTTC
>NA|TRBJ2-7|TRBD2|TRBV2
CASSEAGGLAHEQYF
TGTGCCAGCAGTGAAGCGGGGGGACTAGCCCACGAGCAGTACTTC
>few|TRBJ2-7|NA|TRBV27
CASSLSLAKAYYEQYF
TGTGCCAGCAGTTTATCCTTGGCCAAAGCTTACTACGAGCAGTACTTC
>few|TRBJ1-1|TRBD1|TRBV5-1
CASSGTGTGEAFF
TGCGCCAGCAGCGGTACCGGGACAGGTGAAGCTTTCTTT
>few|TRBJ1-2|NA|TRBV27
CASSLSKGVGNNYGYTF
TGTGCCAGCAGTTTATCAAAAGGGGTCGGCAATAACTATGGCTACACCTTC
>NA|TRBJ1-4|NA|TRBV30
CAWSPGPWRSNEKLFF
TGTGCCTGGAGTCCGGGCCCTTGGAGAAGTAATGAAAAACTGTTTTTT
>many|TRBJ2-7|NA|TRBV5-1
CASSFSPGLNLEQYF
TGCGCCAGCAGCTTTTCTCCAGGGTTAAACTTAGAGCAGTACTTC
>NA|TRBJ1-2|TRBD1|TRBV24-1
CATSDSTGPYTGYTF
TGTGCCACCAGTGATTCGACAGGGCCCTATACTGGCTACACCTTC
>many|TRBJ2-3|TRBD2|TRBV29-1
CSAEGTSGRSTDTQYF
TGCAGCGCCGAAGGGACTAGCGGGAGGTCCACAGATACGCAGTATTTT
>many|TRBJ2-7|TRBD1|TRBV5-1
CASSLAKGGSEQYF
TGCGCCAGCAGCTTGGCCAAAGGGGGCAGCGAGCAGTACTTC
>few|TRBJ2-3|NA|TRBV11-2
CASSLGLAGDTQYF
TGTGCCAGCAGCCTCGGTCTAGCTGGAGATACGCAGTATTTT
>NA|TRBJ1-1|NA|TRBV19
CASSIVSQSTEAFF
TGTGCCAGTAGTATAGTTTCTCAGAGCACTGAAGCTTTCTTT
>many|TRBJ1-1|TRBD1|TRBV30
CARSGTENTEAFF
TGTGCCCGTTCGGGGACAGAGAACACTGAAGCTTTCTTT
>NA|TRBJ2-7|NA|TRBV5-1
CASSPGLKTYEQYF
TGCGCCAGCAGCCCGGGACTGAAAACCTACGAGCAGTACTTC